The rows below give T cell receptor beta chains drawn from one sample of a study of CD8+ T cells in alopecia areata. Libraries were prepared by immunoSEQ multiplex PCR; TCRdb keeps only in-frame clonotypes and omits some of them. The table has roughly 210,000 clones, less than 45% seen once. Sequenced here: CD4+ T cells sorted from blood, sampled at approximately week 36, from a patient treated with tofacitinib. The receptors here all came from a human donor with alopecia areata. Both conserved end residues are part of each CDR3. D genes are given only for firm matches. The listing skips clone size in some rows; elsewhere it reads once, few, many or a size class.

12,TRBJ2-7,.,TRBV30,.,TGTGCCTGGAGCCCTACCCTTGGCGGGCAGTACTTC,CAWSPTLGGQYF
14,TRBJ2-5,few,TRBV2,TRBD2,TGTGCCAATTCGGTCGGGAGGGGGCAAGAGACCCAGTACTTC,CANSVGRGQETQYF
13,TRBJ2-7,.,TRBV7-2,.,TGTGCCAGCAGCCTGGGGCTCTCCTACGAGCAGTACTTC,CASSLGLSYEQYF
14,TRBJ2-3,few,TRBV29-1,TRBD1,TGCAGCGTTAACCGGGACAGGGTGGAAGATACGCAGTATTTT,CSVNRDRVEDTQYF
16,TRBJ2-5,few,TRBV9,TRBD2,TGTGCCAGCAGCCCCCGAGCACTAGCGGGAGTCGTGACCCAGTACTTC,CASSPRALAGVVTQYF
15,TRBJ2-4,.,TRBV6-5,.,TGTGCCAGCAGCGACTCCACCTTAGCCAAAAACATTCAGTACTTC,CASSDSTLAKNIQYF
16,TRBJ1-5,few,TRBV5-4,TRBD1,TGTGCCAGCAGCTATTTGGGGGACAGGGGAAGTCAGCCCCAGCATTTT,CASSYLGDRGSQPQHF
13,TRBJ2-7,few,TRBV6-1,.,TGTGCCAGCACCGCAGGCGTGACCTACGAGCAGTACTTC,CASTAGVTYEQYF
13,TRBJ2-2,.,TRBV2,.,TGTGCCAGCAGATGGGGGCCTACCGGGGAGCTGTTTTTT,CASRWGPTGELFF
13,TRBJ2-7,few,TRBV5-1,.,TGCGCCAGCAGCTTGGGAGCGGCCTACGAGCAGTACTTC,CASSLGAAYEQYF
14,TRBJ2-5,.,TRBV9,TRBD2,TGTGCCAGCAGCGAGACCAACCGGGGGGGGACCCAGTACTTC,CASSETNRGGTQYF
16,TRBJ2-3,.,TRBV5-1,TRBD2,TGCGCCAGCAGCTTGGCACTAGCGGGAGCTTTGGATACGCAGTATTTT,CASSLALAGALDTQYF
14,TRBJ2-1,few,TRBV29-1,TRBD2,TGCAGCGTTGTGACTAGCGGGAGGGGAAATGAGCAGTTCTTC,CSVVTSGRGNEQFF
14,TRBJ2-1,many,TRBV6-5,TRBD2,TGTGCCAGCAGCCAAGGACTAGTCTACAATGAGCAGTTCTTC,CASSQGLVYNEQFF
12,TRBJ2-5,.,TRBV14,.,TGTGCCAGCAGCCAAGGGCAAGAGACCCAGTACTTC,CASSQGQETQYF
11,TRBJ1-1,once,TRBV6-6,.,TGTGCCAGCAGTTCTGGCCGGGCGGCTTTCTTT,CASSSGRAAFF
13,TRBJ2-3,few,TRBV7-3,.,TGTGCCAGCAGCCTAAGTTCCTGGGATACGCAGTATTTT,CASSLSSWDTQYF
13,TRBJ1-2,few,TRBV7-9,.,TGTGCCAGCAGCCTCCAGAGGAACTATGGCTACACCTTC,CASSLQRNYGYTF
15,TRBJ2-2,few,TRBV19,.,TGTGCCAGTAGTTCAGGACTGCTCCCCACCGGGGAGCTGTTTTTT,CASSSGLLPTGELFF
13,TRBJ2-1,few,TRBV5-1,.,TGCGCCAGCAGCCGGGACAATTACAATGAGCAGTTCTTC,CASSRDNYNEQFF
13,TRBJ1-5,few,TRBV29-1,.,TGCAGCGTTAAAATATCTCTTAATCAGCCCCAGCATTTT,CSVKISLNQPQHF
14,TRBJ1-4,.,TRBV6-5,.,TGTGCCAGCAGTACCACAGCAACTAATGAAAAACTGTTTTTT,CASSTTATNEKLFF
12,TRBJ1-2,few,TRBV7-2,.,TGTGCCAGCAGCTCCAGGAACTATGGCTACACCTTC,CASSSRNYGYTF
14,TRBJ2-7,.,TRBV4-2,.,TGTGCCAGCAGCCAAGATACTGGACCTTACGAGCAGTACTTC,CASSQDTGPYEQYF
15,TRBJ1-4,few,TRBV5-1,.,TGCGCCAGCAGCTTGGGAGGGGCTCGCGGTGAAAAACTGTTTTTT,CASSLGGARGEKLFF
17,TRBJ2-7,.,TRBV7-2,.,TGTGCCAGCAGCTTATCTGCGCGTAGGGACGGCTCCTACGAGCAGTACTTC,CASSLSARRDGSYEQYF
13,TRBJ2-1,few,TRBV7-3,.,TGTGCCAGCAGGTCGGGGGTGCCGGGTGAGCAGTTCTTC,CASRSGVPGEQFF
14,TRBJ2-1,many,TRBV11-2,.,TGTGCCAGCTCGGGGGTCCTTAGGTACAATGAGCAGTTCTTC,CASSGVLRYNEQFF
14,TRBJ1-2,.,TRBV4-2,.,TGTGCCAGCAGCCCTGGGACGCCGGGATATGGCTACACCTTC,CASSPGTPGYGYTF
14,TRBJ2-7,once,TRBV27,.,TGTGCCAGCAGACCTCCCGCGGGCATTCACGAGCAGTACTTC,CASRPPAGIHEQYF
11,TRBJ1-1,.,TRBV29-1,.,TGCAGCGCCCGCCTGAACACTGAAGCTTTCTTT,CSARLNTEAFF
13,TRBJ1-4,.,TRBV4-1,.,TGCGCCAGCAGCCAACAGGAATGGGAAAAACTGTTTTTT,CASSQQEWEKLFF
13,TRBJ1-2,.,TRBV7-9,.,TGTGCCAGCAGCTCCGACGCAGGCGATGGCTACACCTTC,CASSSDAGDGYTF
12,TRBJ2-3,.,TRBV29-1,.,TGCAGCGTTGGGACTAGCACAGATACGCAGTATTTT,CSVGTSTDTQYF
15,TRBJ2-7,.,TRBV7-2,TRBD2,TGTGCCAGCAGCTTAGAAGCGGGGAACCAACGCGAGCAGTACTTC,CASSLEAGNQREQYF
14,TRBJ2-7,.,TRBV27,.,TGTGCCAGCAGCTTGGACACCAACTCCTACGAGCAGTACTTC,CASSLDTNSYEQYF
18,TRBJ2-7,.,TRBV9,TRBD2,TGTGCCAGCAGCGTTGGGACTAGCGGGGGGATAAGCTCCTACGAGCAGTACTTC,CASSVGTSGGISSYEQYF
10,TRBJ2-7,.,TRBV20-1,.,TGCAGTGCTAGAGATGTGGAGCAGTACTTC,CSARDVEQYF
14,TRBJ2-7,few,TRBV7-2,TRBD2,TGTGCCAGCAGCGGGGCGGGAGGAGGATACGAGCAGTACTTC,CASSGAGGGYEQYF
12,TRBJ1-1,.,TRBV11-2,TRBD1,TGTGCCAGCAGCCGGGGGCGGGACAGGGTGTTCTTT,CASSRGRDRVFF
12,TRBJ1-1,.,TRBV29-1,.,TGCAGCGTTCAGGAAGTGGGGACTGAAGCTTTCTTT,CSVQEVGTEAFF
13,TRBJ1-1,.,TRBV18,TRBD1,TGTGCCAGCTCCCATGACAGGGACACTGAAGCTTTCTTT,CASSHDRDTEAFF
16,TRBJ1-3,.,TRBV4-3,TRBD1,TGCGCCAGCAGCCAAGCGACAGGGGGTTCTGGAAACACCATATATTTT,CASSQATGGSGNTIYF
12,TRBJ2-7,.,TRBV7-9,.,TGTGCCAGCAGCCCGAACAGCTACGAGCAGTACTTC,CASSPNSYEQYF
11,TRBJ2-3,.,TRBV30,.,TGTGCCTGGACCGCGACAGATACGCAGTATTTT,CAWTATDTQYF
13,TRBJ2-1,.,TRBV2,.,TGTGCCAGCGGAGGACCTTTAGGACGAGAGCAGTTCTTC,CASGGPLGREQFF
13,TRBJ1-5,.,TRBV30,.,TGTGCCTGGAGTTCGGGAAACAATCAGCCCCAGCATTTT,CAWSSGNNQPQHF
19,TRBJ2-7,.,TRBV5-1,TRBD1,TGCGCCAGCAGCCACTCAGGGGGACAGGGACGGGTTCGGTCCTACGAGCAGTACTTC,CASSHSGGQGRVRSYEQYF
15,TRBJ1-1,.,TRBV4-3,.,TGCGCCAGCAGCCGCACTCCAATTACGAACACTGAAGCTTTCTTT,CASSRTPITNTEAFF
11,TRBJ2-4,.,TRBV6-5,.,TGTGGGCCCTCACGGTCTAACATTCAGTACTTC,CGPSRSNIQYF
14,TRBJ2-7,.,TRBV15,.,TGTGCCACCAGCAGAGATAGAGGGTCCTACGAGCAGTACTTC,CATSRDRGSYEQYF
12,TRBJ2-5,.,TRBV30,TRBD1,TGTGCCTGTGCGACAGGGGGCGAGACCCAGTACTTC,CACATGGETQYF
14,TRBJ1-1,.,TRBV19,.,TGTGCCAGTAGTAGCAGGGTGCCGAGCACTGAAGCTTTCTTT,CASSSRVPSTEAFF
14,TRBJ1-2,.,TRBV6-5,.,TGTGCCAGCAGTGAGCCGGGACTACCTTATGGCTACACCTTC,CASSEPGLPYGYTF
13,TRBJ2-7,few,TRBV23-1,.,TGCGCCAGCAGTCAATCCAGGGGAGGCGAGCAGTACTTC,CASSQSRGGEQYF
17,TRBJ2-5,few,TRBV21-1,.,TGTGCCAGCAGCAAAGCGCCGGGGCTAGCGGGAGGAGAGACCCAGTACTTC,CASSKAPGLAGGETQYF
16,TRBJ2-6,few,TRBV19,.,TGTGCCAGTACCCCGGTGAGGAACTCTGGGGCCAACGTCCTGACTTTC,CASTPVRNSGANVLTF
15,TRBJ1-3,few,TRBV15,.,TGTGCCACCAGCAGAGGGGTAGCAGCTGGAAACACCATATATTTT,CATSRGVAAGNTIYF
15,TRBJ2-5,few,TRBV19,.,TGTGCCAGTAGTCCCCCCCCGCGGGGCGGAGAGACCCAGTACTTC,CASSPPPRGGETQYF